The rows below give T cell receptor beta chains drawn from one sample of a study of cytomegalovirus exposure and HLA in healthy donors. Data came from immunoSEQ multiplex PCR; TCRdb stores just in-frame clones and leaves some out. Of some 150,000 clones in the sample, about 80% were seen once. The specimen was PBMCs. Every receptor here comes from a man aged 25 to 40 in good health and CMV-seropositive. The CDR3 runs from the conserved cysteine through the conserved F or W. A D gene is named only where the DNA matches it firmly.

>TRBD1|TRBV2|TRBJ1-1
CASGQGANTEAFF
TGTGCCAGCGGACAGGGGGCAAACACTGAAGCTTTCTTT
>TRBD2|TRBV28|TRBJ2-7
CASSSSGSSYEQYF
TGTGCCAGCAGCTCTAGCGGATCCTCCTACGAGCAGTACTTC
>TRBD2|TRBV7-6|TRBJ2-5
CASRQRLAGGPQETQYF
TGTGCCAGCAGGCAGCGACTAGCGGGAGGACCCCAGGAGACCCAGTACTTC
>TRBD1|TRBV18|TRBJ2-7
CASSANPGQGSEQYF
TGTGCCAGCTCCGCAAATCCGGGACAGGGTTCCGAGCAGTACTTC
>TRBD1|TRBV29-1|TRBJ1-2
CSAERDRGGGYTF
TGCAGCGCAGAACGGGACAGGGGTGGGGGCTACACCTTC
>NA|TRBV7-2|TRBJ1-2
CASSSYRNPNYGYTF
TGTGCCAGCAGCTCTTACAGGAACCCCAACTATGGCTACACCTTC
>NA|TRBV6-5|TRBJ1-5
CASRQTVNQPQHF
TGTGCCAGCAGGCAAACAGTTAATCAGCCCCAGCATTTT
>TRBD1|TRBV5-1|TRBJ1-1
CASSFRQGRNTEAFF
TGCGCCAGCAGCTTCCGACAGGGCCGGAACACTGAAGCTTTCTTT
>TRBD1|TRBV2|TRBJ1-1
CASSVGTGEAEAFF
TGTGCCAGCAGTGTAGGGACAGGGGAAGCTGAAGCTTTCTTT
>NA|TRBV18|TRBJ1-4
CASSTTILDGLNEKLFF
TGTGCCAGCTCGACTACTATTTTGGACGGACTTAATGAAAAACTGTTTTTT
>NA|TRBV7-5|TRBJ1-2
CARSLTGQGAYYGYTF
TGTGCCAGAAGCTTAACGGGACAGGGGGCTTACTATGGCTACACCTTC
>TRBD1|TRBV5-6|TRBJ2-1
CATGTGTYNEQFF
TGTGCCACCGGGACAGGGACCTACAATGAGCAGTTCTTC
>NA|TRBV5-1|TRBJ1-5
CASSFTGSGQPQHF
TGCGCCAGCAGCTTCACAGGGAGTGGACAGCCCCAGCATTTT
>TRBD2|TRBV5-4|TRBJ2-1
CASSLGLADRNEQFF
TGTGCCAGCAGCTTGGGACTAGCGGACCGGAATGAGCAGTTCTTC
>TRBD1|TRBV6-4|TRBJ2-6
CASSEYGTGGRGANGLTF
TGTGCCAGCAGTGAATACGGGACAGGGGGGAGAGGGGCCAACGGCCTGACTTTC
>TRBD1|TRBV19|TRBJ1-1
CASSIVLGQGTEAFF
TGTGCCAGTAGTATAGTTCTTGGACAGGGCACTGAAGCTTTCTTT